The clone carrying this TCR beta chain was picked up a small number of times. The antigen remains undetermined. This sample is part of a study of post-analysis software for immune sequencing data. Turning to the study itself: There were relapsing-remitting, secondary progressive and progressive-relapsing multiple sclerosis among the disease courses included. Regarding the study as a whole: Higher frequency in patients than in controls was seen for several TRBV segments, with TRBV5-6, TRBV5-1 and TRBV20-1 among them.

Unique molecular identifiers had been added to the TCR beta cDNA libraries. cDNA molecules numbering some 500,000 came from approximately 0.91 to 9.4 million T cells. In TCRdb, the PCR reads were re-called with MiXCR into one record per CDR3 protein. The profile shows hundreds of thousands of distinct CDR3 sequences, roughly 30% of them singletons. Trimming took off 3 bases at V and 1 base at J, with 8 bases between the two ends. This CDR3 region has 13 residues. CDR1 and CDR2 (germline): SQVTM, ANQGSEA. Sequenced input: blood. The genes are TRBV29-1 and TRBJ2-3; possibly TRBD1 for D (6 bases). This TCR came from a girl under 18 with multiple sclerosis. The CDR3 coding sequence is TGCAGCGTTGATCCAGGGGGCACAGATACGCAGTATTTT. This sequence encodes CSVDPGGTDTQYF.